The entry below gives a single TCR beta chain sequence along with its context. Some clones are missing from TCRdb's copy, which holds only in-frame ones; the method was immunoSEQ multiplex PCR. The sample consists of around 110,000 clones, over 75% of them appearing once. This sample is drawn from a study of blood T cell repertoires in COVID-19. CDR1 and CDR2 (germline): LGHNA, YSLEER. The V end lost 4 bases, the J end lost 5 bases, and 18 bases lay between the germline ends. The CDR3 is 15 residues long. This sequence joins TRBV4-3 and TRBJ2-7, with TRBD2 as a possible D gene (5 bases). The sequence came from a human donor with active COVID-19. The donor label of this sample is uncertain. Specimen: peripheral blood. CDR3 DNA sequence: TGCGCCAGCAGCCTAGGACTTGGTATCGGGGACGAGCAGTACTTC. This encodes CASSLGLGIGDEQYF.